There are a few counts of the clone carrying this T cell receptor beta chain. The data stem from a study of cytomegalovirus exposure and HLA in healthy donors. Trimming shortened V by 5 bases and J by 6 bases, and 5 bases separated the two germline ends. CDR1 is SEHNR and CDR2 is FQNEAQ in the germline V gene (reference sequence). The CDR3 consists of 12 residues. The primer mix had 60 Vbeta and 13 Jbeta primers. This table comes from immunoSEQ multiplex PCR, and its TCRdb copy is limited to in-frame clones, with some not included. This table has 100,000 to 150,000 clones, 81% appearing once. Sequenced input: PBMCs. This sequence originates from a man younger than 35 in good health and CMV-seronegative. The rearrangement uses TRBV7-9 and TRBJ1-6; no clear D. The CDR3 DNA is TGTGCCAGCAGCACCGGTAATTCACCCCTCCACTTT. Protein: CASSTGNSPLHF.